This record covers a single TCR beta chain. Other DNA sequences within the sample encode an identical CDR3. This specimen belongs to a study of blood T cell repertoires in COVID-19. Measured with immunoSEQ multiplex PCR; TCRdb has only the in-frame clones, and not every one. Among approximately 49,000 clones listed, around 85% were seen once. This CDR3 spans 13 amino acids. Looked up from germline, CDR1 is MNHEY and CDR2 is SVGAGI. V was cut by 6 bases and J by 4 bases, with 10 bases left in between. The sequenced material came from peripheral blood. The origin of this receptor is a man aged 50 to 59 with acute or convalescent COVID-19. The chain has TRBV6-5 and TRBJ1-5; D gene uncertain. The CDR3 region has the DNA TGTGCCAGCAGGCAGGTTAATAATCAGCCCCAGCATTTT. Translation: CASRQVNNQPQHF.